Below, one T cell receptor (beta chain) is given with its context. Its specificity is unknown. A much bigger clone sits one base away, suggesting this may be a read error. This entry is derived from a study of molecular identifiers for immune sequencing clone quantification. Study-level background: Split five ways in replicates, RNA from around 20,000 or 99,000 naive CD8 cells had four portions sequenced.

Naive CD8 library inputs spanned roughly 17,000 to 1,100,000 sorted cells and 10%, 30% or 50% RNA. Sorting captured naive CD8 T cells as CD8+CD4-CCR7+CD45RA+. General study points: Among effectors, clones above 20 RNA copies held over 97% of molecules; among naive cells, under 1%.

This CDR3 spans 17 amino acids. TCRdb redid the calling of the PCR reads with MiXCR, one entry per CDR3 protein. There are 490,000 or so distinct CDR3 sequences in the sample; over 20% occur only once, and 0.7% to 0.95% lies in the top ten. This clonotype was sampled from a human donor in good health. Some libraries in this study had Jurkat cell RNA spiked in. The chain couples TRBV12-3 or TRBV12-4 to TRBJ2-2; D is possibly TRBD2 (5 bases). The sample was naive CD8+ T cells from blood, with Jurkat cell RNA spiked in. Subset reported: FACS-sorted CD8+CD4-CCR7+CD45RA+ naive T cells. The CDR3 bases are TGTGCCGGCAGTCAAGCGAGCGGCAGGTTGGACACCGGGGAGCTGTTTTTT. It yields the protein CAGSQASGRLDTGELFF.